What follows are 12 T cell receptor beta chains derived from one specimen sequenced in a study of regulatory T cells in long-lasting Graves disease. Stated time point: persistent/refractory GD, antithyroid drugs over 5 years with positive TRAb. RNA extracted from PBMCs served as the sequencing template. HTBI primers from iRepertoire and Arm-PCR of CDR3 regions yielded the TCR beta libraries. TCRdb recomputed calls from the multiplex PCR reads with MiXCR, one row per CDR3 protein. In the table there are around 300,000 distinct CDR3 sequences, 20% to 25% of which are singletons. Material: peripheral blood mononuclear cells (PBMCs), obtained when the disease was refractory, from a patient treated with antithyroid drugs. The receptor set was obtained from a female donor with Graves disease.

This clonotype was recorded many times. The rearrangement joins TRBV12-3 or TRBV12-4 to TRBJ2-5; 12 bases line up with TRBD2. The CDR3 sequence is 16 residues long. V was pared by 5 bases and J by 0 bases, with 4 bases of the junction left unmatched. CDR3 DNA: TGTGCCAGCAGTCCACTAGCGGGAGGCTACCAAGAGACCCAGTACTTC. This translates into CASSPLAGGYQETQYF.

This chain connects TRBV7-2 to TRBJ1-6; D gene unclear. This CDR3 contains 14 residues. V dropped 6 bases and J dropped 5 bases, with 11 bases sitting between them. Germline lookup yields CDR1 SGHTA and CDR2 FQGNSA. The CDR3 bases are TGTGCCAGCAGTTATACACGGGATAATTCACCCCTCCACTTT. This sequence encodes CASSYTRDNSPLHF.

In its sample, this clonotype was seen many times. The rearrangement links TRBV28 to TRBJ1-5, with 9 bases identical to TRBD1. The germline CDR1 and CDR2 sequences are MDHEN and SYDVKM. The V segment lost 2 bases and the J segment 0 bases; nucleotides outside the gene matches: 5. The length of the CDR3 is 17 residues. The chain's CDR3 is CASSLVQGADSNQPQHF. CDR3 sequence (DNA): TGTGCCAGCAGTTTAGTACAGGGGGCAGATAGCAATCAGCCCCAGCATTTT.

This clonotype was counted only a few times. This chain uses TRBV19 with TRBJ2-7; maybe TRBD1 (6 bases). The CDR3 contains 14 residues. Trimming cost V 3 bases and J 0 bases, with 9 bases left between them. The germline gives CDR1 LNHDA, CDR2 SQIVND (reference sequence). CDR3 DNA sequence: TGTGCCAGTAGTATCGACAGGTACTCCTACGAGCAGTACTTC. Amino acid sequence: CASSIDRYSYEQYF.

On this clonotype itself: This may stem from a read error, because a much larger clone lies one nucleotide away. The chain employs TRBV20-1 and TRBJ2-5; no clear D. Germline CDR1 is DFQATT and CDR2 is SNEGSKA (reference sequence). V shed 3 bases and J shed 5 bases, with 10 bases lying between them. The CDR3 has 12 amino acids. As DNA, the CDR3 is TGCAGTGCTAGCCGGGCTGGGGAGACCCAGTACTTC. Translating it yields CSASRAGETQYF.

The CDR3 is CSGRRRSQYEQYF. CDR3 coding DNA: TGCAGCGGCAGACGGAGGTCTCAATACGAGCAGTACTTC. The V and J genes are TRBV20-1 and TRBJ2-7; a weak D match, TRBD2 (5 bases). CDR1 is DFQATT, CDR2 SNEGSKA, per germline (reference sequence). CDR3 size: 13 residues.

This clonotype was recorded many times. The chain uses TRBV9 and TRBJ2-5; D not resolved. There are 14 residues in the CDR3. The germline V gene encodes CDR1 SGDLS and CDR2 YYNGEE. V was cut by 4 bases and J by 5 bases, with 15 bases left in between. The CDR3 spells CASSPGPSQETQYF. CDR3 bases: TGTGCCAGCAGCCCCGGGCCCTCACAGGAGACCCAGTACTTC. The full variable domain, completed using reference TRBV9 and TRBJ2-5, is DSGVTQTPKHLITATGQRVTLRCSPRSGDLSVYWYQQSLDQGLQFLIQYYNGEERAKGNILERFSAQQFPDLHSELNLSSLELGDSALYFCASSPGPSQETQYFGPGTRLLVL.

The genes are TRBV4-3 and TRBJ1-4; 9 bases agree with TRBD1. The V gene end was trimmed by 3 bases and the J gene end by 7 bases; junction bases not matched to a gene: 6. This CDR3 is built from 15 residues. Germline values: CDR1 LGHNA, CDR2 YSLEER. The CDR3 is CASSQGDREPEKLFF. The CDR3 bases are TGCGCCAGCAGCCAGGGGGACAGGGAACCTGAAAAACTGTTTTTT.

This clonotype was observed at least ten times. The rearrangement links TRBV28 to TRBJ2-5; 8 nucleotides line up with TRBD1. The CDR3 runs to 13 residues. Per the germline V gene, CDR1 is MDHEN and CDR2 is SYDVKM. Unmatched junction bases numbered 4, after V lost 6 bases and J lost 4 bases. The CDR3 DNA reads as TGTGCCAGCAGAGGACAGGGAGGAGAGACCCAGTACTTC. This sequence encodes CASRGQGGETQYF.

This clonotype has just a few counts. The chain carries TRBV12-3 or TRBV12-4 and TRBJ2-7; no clear D gene. The CDR3 spans 13 residues. Trimming left V 4 bases short and J 2 bases short, with 9 bases between. The CDR3 DNA follows: TGTGCCAGCAGTTCCTACTCGGCCTACGAGCAGTACTTC. Protein: CASSSYSAYEQYF.

This clonotype came up a few times. A much larger clonotype is one base distant, so this may be a read error. The chain uses TRBV15 and TRBJ2-6, with D unclear. The CDR3 extends over 17 amino acids. V lost 1 base to trimming and J lost 0 bases, with 10 bases between them. Per germline, CDR1 LNHNV and CDR2 YYDKDF (reference sequence). The CDR3 spells CATSRGRPNSGANVLTF. The CDR3 DNA reads as TGTGCCACCAGCAGAGGTCGACCCAACTCTGGGGCCAACGTCCTGACTTTC.

CDR3 in DNA: TGTGCCAGCAGCGACAAGGGCAAAAACATTCAGTACTTC. Its protein is CASSDKGKNIQYF. The V gene is TRBV7-9, the J gene TRBJ2-4; D is unclear. Germline CDR1 and CDR2: SEHNR and FQNEAQ (reference sequence). Trimming removed 5 bases at V and 3 bases at J, with 8 bases between. The CDR3 consists of 13 residues. The complete variable domain, with remaining parts taken from reference TRBV7-9 and TRBJ2-4, reads DTGVSQNPRHKITKRGQNVTFRCDPISEHNRLYWYRQTLGQGPEFLTYFQNEAQLEKSRLLSDRFSAERPKGSFSTLEIQRTEQGDSAMYLCASSDKGKNIQYFGAGTRLSVL.